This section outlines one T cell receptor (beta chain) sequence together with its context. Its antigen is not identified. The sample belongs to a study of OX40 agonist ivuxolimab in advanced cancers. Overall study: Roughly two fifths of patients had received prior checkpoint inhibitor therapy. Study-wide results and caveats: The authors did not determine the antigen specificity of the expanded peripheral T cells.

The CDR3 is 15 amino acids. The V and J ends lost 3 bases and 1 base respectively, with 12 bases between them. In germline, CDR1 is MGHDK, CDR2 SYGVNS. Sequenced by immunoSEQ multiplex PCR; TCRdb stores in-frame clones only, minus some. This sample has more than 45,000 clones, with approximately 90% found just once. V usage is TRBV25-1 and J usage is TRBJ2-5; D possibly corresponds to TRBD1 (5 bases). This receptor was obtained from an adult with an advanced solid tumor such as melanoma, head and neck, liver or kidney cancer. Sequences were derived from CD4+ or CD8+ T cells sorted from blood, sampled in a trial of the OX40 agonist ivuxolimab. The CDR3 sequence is CASSEGYRLQETQYF. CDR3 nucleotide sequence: TGTGCCAGCAGTGAGGGATACAGGCTCCAAGAGACCCAGTACTTC.